This passage covers 26 T cell receptor beta chains from one sample sequenced in a study of shared clonotypes between healthy human individuals. Sequenced by immunoSEQ multiplex PCR; TCRdb stores in-frame clones only, minus some. Of about 1 million clones in the sample, about 75% were seen once. Sequenced: memory CD4+ T cells sorted from blood. The subset is: CD45RA-negative fraction. These receptors all come from a man aged 18-30 years in good health.

This clone has just one count. The V call is TRBV4-1, the J call TRBJ2-3, with TRBD2 matching over 7 bases. The J segment lost 0 bases and the V segment lost 1 base, leaving 16 bases of the junction unmatched. The CDR3 contains 20 residues. Looked up from germline, CDR1 is MGHRA and CDR2 is YSYEKL. Here the CDR3 reads CASSQVGVSSGITSTDTQYF. In nucleotides, the CDR3 is TGCGCCAGCAGCCAAGTCGGTGTGTCTAGCGGAATAACTAGCACAGATACGCAGTATTTT.

The chain couples TRBV15 to TRBJ1-1, with D tentatively TRBD1 (6 bases). Germline V CDR1 and CDR2: LNHNV, YYDKDF (reference sequence). Trimming removed 0 bases at V and 4 bases at J, with 15 bases between. The CDR3 has 16 amino acids. The CDR3: CATSRDRMEGGTEAFF. DNA of the CDR3: TGTGCCACCAGCAGAGATCGGATGGAGGGGGGCACTGAAGCTTTCTTT. The whole variable domain, filled in from reference TRBV15 and TRBJ1-1, reads DAMVIQNPRYQVTQFGKPVTLSCSQTLNHNVMYWYQQKSSQAPKLLFHYYDKDFNNEADTPDNFQSRRPNTSFCFLDIRSPGLGDTAMYLCATSRDRMEGGTEAFFGQGTRLTVV.

J is TRBJ1-3 and V is TRBV19, with 7 bases that match TRBD1. Germline V gene data show CDR1 as LNHDA and CDR2 as SQIVND (reference sequence). Trimming at V came to 5 bases and at J to 2 bases, leaving 12 bases not matched to a gene. The CDR3 sequence is 17 residues long. The CDR3 DNA is TGTGCCAGTAGTTTCTCGACAGGGAGAGTGGCTGGAAACACCATATATTTT. Translating it yields CASSFSTGRVAGNTIYF.

V is TRBV2 and J is TRBJ2-3; a weak D match, TRBD2 (5 bases). This CDR3 comprises 13 residues. Germline V gene sequence: CDR1 SNHLY, CDR2 FYNNEI. V was shortened by 8 bases and J by 2 bases, with 11 bases between the two germline ends. The chain's CDR3 is CASHRLYTDTQYF. The CDR3, as DNA: TGTGCCAGCCACCGACTATACACAGATACGCAGTATTTT.

About this clone: With a much larger clone just one base away, this may be a read error. The identical CDR3 is also encoded by other nucleotide sequences in the sample. V usage is TRBV6-1 and J usage is TRBJ1-1; no clear D gene. The germline V gene has CDR1 MNHNS and CDR2 SASEGT. V was pared by 6 bases and J by 0 bases, with 8 bases between. CDR3 length: 13 residues. CDR3 bases: TGTGCCAGCAGCTTAGGGCTGAACACTGAAGCTTTCTTT. It yields the protein CASSLGLNTEAFF.

Written as DNA, the CDR3 is TGTGCCAGCAGCGCAAAACAACCGGGACTAGCTTCTCGTGATGAGCAGTTCTTC. It translates to CASSAKQPGLASRDEQFF. The J gene is TRBJ2-1, the V gene TRBV7-6; TRBD2 aligns across 9 bases. V lost 5 bases, J lost 8 bases, and 19 bases stayed unmatched. Germline CDR1 is SGHVS and CDR2 is FNYEAQ. This CDR3 is built from 18 residues.

The V and J genes are TRBV30 and TRBJ2-6; no definite D call. This CDR3 spans 14 amino acids. V was pared by 1 base and J by 2 bases, with 6 bases between. Germline CDR1 is GTSNPN and CDR2 is SVGIG (reference sequence). The CDR3 DNA sequence: TGTGCCTGGAGTGGGAAGGCTGGGGCCAACGTCCTGACTTTC. It specifies CAWSGKAGANVLTF.

The gene calls are TRBV19 and TRBJ1-2; the match to TRBD1 covers 10 bases. The length of the CDR3 is 14 residues. Germline-derived CDR1 and CDR2 are LNHDA and SQIVND (reference sequence). Germline trimming cut 6 bases from V and 8 bases from J; bases unmatched to any gene: 9. The CDR3 loop reads CASRTGTGVGGYTF. CDR3 sequence (DNA): TGTGCCAGTAGGACCGGGACAGGGGTCGGGGGCTACACCTTC.

The chain employs TRBV10-3 and TRBJ2-1; TRBD1 or TRBD2 may be the D gene (6 bases each). Trimming pared 0 bases from V and 0 bases from J, leaving 12 bases between. CDR3 length equals 17 residues. Germline-derived CDR1 and CDR2 are ENHRY and SYGVKD. CDR3 region: CAISESGTGASYNEQFF. DNA for the CDR3: TGTGCCATCAGTGAGTCAGGGACGGGGGCCTCCTACAATGAGCAGTTCTTC.

This clone was observed a handful of times. This sample also contains other DNA sequences that code for the same CDR3. The CDR3 region is CASTREGQTYEQYF. In DNA, the CDR3 is TGCGCCAGCACCAGAGAAGGGCAAACCTACGAGCAGTACTTC. The rearrangement uses TRBV5-1 and TRBJ2-7; D gene ambiguous. Germline CDR1 reads SGHRS; CDR2 reads YFSETQ. V lost 6 bases to trimming and J lost 2 bases, with 15 bases between them. The CDR3 has 14 residues.

V gene TRBV2 combines with J gene TRBJ1-2; TRBD1 agrees at 8 bases. Trimming cost V 3 bases and J 3 bases; bases outside gene matches: 3. The germline CDR1 and CDR2 sequences are SNHLY and FYNNEI. The CDR3 runs to 14 residues. The CDR3 sequence is CASSDRTGYYGYTF. The CDR3 nucleotides are TGTGCCAGCAGTGATAGGACAGGGTACTATGGCTACACCTTC.

The V call is TRBV5-6, the J call TRBJ2-5, with a possible D match to TRBD2 (6 bases). V lost 4 bases and J 2 bases, leaving 12 bases between the germline ends. CDR1 and CDR2 from the germline V gene are SGHDT and YYEEEE. CDR3 length: 14 amino acids. CDR3 loop: CASSVGLLQETQYF. The DNA of the CDR3 is TGTGCCAGCAGCGTGGGACTTTTACAAGAGACCCAGTACTTC.

The chain uses TRBV5-1 and TRBJ1-1, with D possibly matching TRBD1 (6 bases). Deletions cut 3 bases from V and 7 bases from J, with 13 bases between. Germline loops: CDR1 SGHRS, CDR2 YFSETQ. The CDR3 consists of 13 residues. The DNA of the CDR3 is TGCGCCAGCAGCTCCGGACAGCTTAATGAAGCTTTCTTT. Translated, it gives CASSSGQLNEAFF.

This chain links TRBV29-1 with TRBJ2-3; D is perhaps TRBD1 (6 bases). CDR1 and CDR2 (germline): SQVTM, ANQGSEA. V was cut by 6 bases and J by 2 bases, with 9 bases left in between. CDR3 length equals 12 residues. Here the CDR3 reads CSVDSLTDTQYF. DNA of the CDR3: TGCAGCGTGGACAGCCTCACAGATACGCAGTATTTT.

The chain employs TRBV10-3 and TRBJ2-3; D unresolved. The CDR3 covers 13 residues. From germline, CDR1 is ENHRY and CDR2 SYGVKD. Trimming cost V 10 bases and J 3 bases, with 14 bases left between them. The CDR3 loop reads CATSNGQTDTQYF. In nucleotides, the CDR3 is TGTGCCACGTCTAACGGCCAAACAGATACGCAGTATTTT.

The chain employs TRBV1 and TRBJ2-2; the table's D call, TRBD2, was not checked against the DNA. TRBV1 is a documented pseudogene. The CDR3 runs 13 residues. CDR3 sequence reads: CTSSHTSAGELFF. The CDR3 DNA is TGCACCAGCAGCCACACTAGCGCCGGGGAGCTGTTTTTT.

A few counts support this clone. The same CDR3 also results from other DNA sequences found in this sample. The chain recombines TRBV18 with TRBJ2-5, with a weak D call TRBD1 (5 bases). Germline CDR1 reads KGHSH; CDR2 reads LQKENI. CDR3 length: 13 amino acids. The V end lost 2 bases, the J end lost 1 base, and 5 bases lay between the germline ends. The CDR3, as DNA: TGTGCCAGCTCACCAGGGGCCCAAGAGACCCAGTACTTC. It is translated as CASSPGAQETQYF.

V and J are TRBV5-6 and TRBJ2-5; no reliable D call. V lost 1 base and J 4 bases, leaving 5 bases between the germline ends. CDR3 length: 12 amino acids. Germline CDR1 reads SGHDT; CDR2 reads YYEEEE. The CDR3 DNA reads as TGTGCCAGCAGCTTGTTGCGAGAGACCCAGTACTTC. This translates into CASSLLRETQYF.

V gene TRBV10-3 combines with J gene TRBJ2-1; the match to TRBD2 covers 10 bases. The CDR3 spans 14 residues. V shed 0 bases, J shed 11 bases, and the junction held 4 bases outside the gene matches. Looked up from germline, CDR1 is ENHRY and CDR2 is SYGVKD. CDR3 protein: CAISESTSGDKQFF. In nucleotides, the CDR3 is TGTGCCATCAGTGAGTCTACTAGCGGGGACAAGCAGTTCTTC.

V gene TRBV7-2 combines with J gene TRBJ1-5; D unclear. With 4 bases removed from V and 3 bases from J, the gap between germline ends came to 13 bases. The CDR3 contains 15 residues. Germline V gene data show CDR1 as SGHTA and CDR2 as FQGNSA. The CDR3 DNA follows: TGTGCCAGCAGCTCCGCCGTGGGGAACAATCAGCCCCAGCATTTT. It is translated as CASSSAVGNNQPQHF.

Written as DNA, the CDR3 is TGTGCCAGTAGTTCTGGGACAACGCCATCGGCTTTCTTT. Its translation is CASSSGTTPSAFF. The rearrangement joins TRBV19 to TRBJ1-1; possible D gene TRBD1, 6 bases. The ends were cut back, 5 bases at V and 11 bases at J, with 18 bases in the middle. Per germline, CDR1 LNHDA and CDR2 SQIVND (reference sequence). The CDR3 spans 13 residues.

The chain has TRBV19 and TRBJ2-1, with 14 bases lining up with TRBD2. CDR1 is LNHDA, CDR2 SQIVND, per germline (reference sequence). The junction had 7 bases not matched to a gene; V was cut back by 3 bases and J by 9 bases. There are 16 residues in the CDR3. CDR3 DNA sequence: TGTGCCAGTAGTATCGGGACTAGCGGGAGAAGGGGTGAGCAGTTCTTC. Its translation: CASSIGTSGRRGEQFF.

This chain connects TRBV5-6 to TRBJ2-5; 7 bases match TRBD2. V trimming: 0 bases; J trimming: 9 bases; junction bases outside the gene matches: 5. Germline values: CDR1 SGHDT, CDR2 YYEEEE. The CDR3 contains 13 residues. This CDR3 reads CASSLGDAGAQYF. The DNA of the CDR3 is TGTGCCAGCAGCTTGGGCGATGCGGGGGCCCAGTACTTC.

This clone was picked up one time. The gene calls are TRBV4-1 and TRBJ1-2; D may be TRBD1 (5 bases). Germline V CDR1 and CDR2: MGHRA, YSYEKL. CDR3 length equals 16 residues. Trimming stripped 0 bases from V and 7 bases from J, with 18 bases between. The CDR3: CASSQEGEFPWVGYTF. The CDR3 DNA sequence: TGCGCCAGCAGCCAAGAAGGGGAATTTCCGTGGGTTGGCTACACCTTC.

V and J are TRBV25-1 and TRBJ1-4; D gene ambiguous. Trimming removed 2 bases from V and 3 bases from J, with 13 bases in between. The CDR3 runs 16 residues. The V gene's germline CDR1 is MGHDK and CDR2 SYGVNS. CDR3 residues: CASSEPHVAANEKLFF. CDR3 DNA: TGTGCCAGCAGTGAACCCCACGTGGCGGCTAATGAAAAACTGTTTTTT.

J is TRBJ2-5 and V is TRBV5-4, with 12 bases fitting TRBD2. The CDR3 is made up of 16 amino acids. Germline loops: CDR1 SGHNT, CDR2 YYREEE (reference sequence). The junction had 9 bases not matched to a gene; V was cut back by 4 bases and J by 5 bases. CDR3 residues: CASSPASGGAGETQYF. In DNA, the CDR3 is TGTGCCAGCAGCCCCGCTAGCGGGGGGGCTGGGGAGACCCAGTACTTC.